The 28 T cell receptor beta chains presented below share a single source sample, sequenced in a study of T cell repertoires in cytomegalovirus infection. Each CDR3 protein gets one entry after TCRdb re-called the reads with MiXCR. The table records 750,000 to 950,000 distinct CDR3 sequences, roughly 28% of them present only once. For these TCRs, the target antigens are not known. The specimen was cultured CD8+ T cells from PBMCs, collected from culture after CMV antigen stimulation. The receptors come from a human donor in good health (CMV status not recorded). Some clones in this sample may be carry-over from other donors' samples.

This clonotype was seen ten or more times. CDR3 sequence reads: CASSPGTGSYTEAFF. Written as DNA, the CDR3 is TGTGCCAGCAGCCCCGGGACAGGGTCATATACTGAAGCTTTCTTT. The chain uses TRBV7-2 and TRBJ1-1; TRBD1 aligns across 9 bases. The germline V gene has CDR1 SGHTA and CDR2 FQGNSA. V was pared by 5 bases and J by 5 bases, with 9 bases of the junction left unmatched. This CDR3 spans 15 amino acids.

The sample holds many counts of this clonotype. The V call is TRBV7-8, the J call TRBJ2-4; tentative D call: TRBD1 (6 bases). CDR1 and CDR2 from the germline V gene are SGHVS and FQNEAQ. This CDR3 is built from 16 residues. Trimming took 4 bases from V and 4 from J, leaving 17 bases between them. The CDR3 nucleotides read TGTGCCAGCAGCTCCGGTCAGGGGCGCATGAAAAACATTCAGTACTTC. Translating gives CASSSGQGRMKNIQYF. The full variable domain, its missing parts supplied by reference TRBV7-8 and TRBJ2-4, is GAGVSQSPRYKVAKRGQDVALRCDPISGHVSLFWYQQALGQGPEFLTYFQNEAQLDKSGLPSDRFFAERPEGSVSTLKIQRTQQEDSAVYLCASSSGQGRMKNIQYFGAGTRLSVL.

In this sample, this clonotype turned up a few times. The rearrangement uses TRBV15 and TRBJ2-5; no clear D gene. Germline V gene sequence: CDR1 LNHNV, CDR2 YYDKDF (reference sequence). The CDR3 is 14 residues long. The V gene lost 0 bases and the J gene lost 3 bases, with 8 bases spanning the gap. The CDR3 DNA reads TGTGCCACCAGCAGAGATTCTGTGGAAGAGACCCAGTACTTC. Translated: CATSRDSVEETQYF.

This clonotype came up a few times. This sequence joins TRBV12-3 or TRBV12-4 and TRBJ2-1; 10 bases align to TRBD2. V was clipped by 9 bases and J by 3 bases; unmatched bases: 5. The length of the CDR3 is 14 residues. CDR3 in amino acids: CASLSSGGYNEQFF. The CDR3 bases are TGTGCCAGTCTCTCTAGCGGGGGCTACAATGAGCAGTTCTTC.

The rearrangement links TRBV5-4 to TRBJ1-1, with 8 bases identical to TRBD1. The CDR3 runs to 14 residues. V trimming: 4 bases; J trimming: 1 base; junction bases outside the gene matches: 3. Germline V gene lookup returns CDR1 SGHNT and CDR2 YYREEE (reference sequence). The CDR3 sequence is CASSPTGENTEAFF. The DNA for the CDR3 is TGTGCCAGCAGCCCGACAGGGGAGAACACTGAAGCTTTCTTT.

This rearrangement joins TRBV27 to TRBJ1-5; maybe TRBD1 (5 bases). The CDR3 is 13 amino acids. V was trimmed by 4 bases and J by 12 bases, leaving 16 bases between them. The germline V gene encodes CDR1 MNHEY and CDR2 SMNVEV (reference sequence). The CDR3 region has the DNA TGTGCCAGCAGTTCATACCGGGACCGAGGCCAGCATTTT. Protein: CASSSYRDRGQHF.

This chain uses TRBV6-5 with TRBJ2-5; possibly TRBD1 for D (5 bases). Trimming left V 5 bases short and J 4 bases short, with 11 bases between. The CDR3 runs 13 residues. Germline V gives CDR1 MNHEY, CDR2 SVGAGI. CDR3 sequence (DNA): TGTGCCAGCAGTGGCGCAGGGATAGAGACCCAGTACTTC. Its translation is CASSGAGIETQYF.

In this sample, this clonotype turned up many times. The CDR3: CASSSTTPGGGGYTF. CDR3 DNA sequence: TGTGCCAGCAGTTCAACTACTCCAGGGGGCGGTGGCTACACCTTC. The chain is built from TRBV6-2 or TRBV6-3 and TRBJ1-2; 8 nucleotides align to TRBD1. Germline lookup yields CDR1 MNHEY and CDR2 SVGEGT. V lost 4 bases, J lost 7 bases, and 11 bases stayed unmatched. The CDR3 length is 15 residues.

This clonotype was counted a few times. The V gene is TRBV20-1, the J gene TRBJ1-5, with 9 bases fitting TRBD1. Germline lookup yields CDR1 DFQATT and CDR2 SNEGSKA (reference sequence). V lost 6 bases and J lost 4; bases outside the gene matches: 4. The CDR3 is 13 residues long. Here the CDR3 DNA reads TGCAGTGCCCGGACAGGGGAGAATCAGCCCCAGCATTTT. It translates to CSARTGENQPQHF.

This clonotype was counted between two and nine times. The chain links TRBV7-6 to TRBJ2-5; 7 nucleotides match TRBD2. The CDR3 runs 15 residues. The V gene end was trimmed by 5 bases and the J gene end by 5 bases; junction bases not matched to a gene: 11. The germline gives CDR1 SGHVS, CDR2 FNYEAQ. In DNA, the CDR3 is TGTGCCAGCAGCCTGGGTGCGGGGGAAAGCGAGACCCAGTACTTC. It translates to CASSLGAGESETQYF.

This clonotype was recorded a few times. This sequence joins TRBV7-9 and TRBJ1-5; no definite D call. The CDR3 runs to 14 residues. The germline gives CDR1 SEHNR, CDR2 FQNEAQ (reference sequence). V lost 10 bases and J 7 bases, leaving 20 bases between the germline ends. The CDR3 spells CANTKTASGQPQHF. As DNA, the CDR3 is TGTGCCAACACAAAGACTGCCTCGGGGCAGCCCCAGCATTTT.

Turning to this clonotype: One junction end does not reproduce the germline sequence, and a read error may be involved. The chain carries TRBV6-2 or TRBV6-3 and TRBJ2-3; TRBD2 matches at 7 bases. This CDR3 has 14 amino acids. Germline V CDR1 and CDR2: MNHEY, SVGEGT. The CDR3 protein is CATSLAGHTETQYF. CDR3 coding DNA: TGTGCCACCTCTTTAGCGGGCCACACAGAAACGCAGTATTTT.

The chain links TRBV20-1 to TRBJ1-5; no definite D call. Germline CDR1 reads DFQATT; CDR2 reads SNEGSKA (reference sequence). The CDR3 runs 16 residues. Trimming took off 4 bases at V and 2 bases at J, with 18 bases between the two ends. CDR3 region: CSATARRTWGNQPQHF. CDR3 nucleotides: TGCAGTGCTACCGCCCGGAGGACTTGGGGCAATCAGCCCCAGCATTTT.

This sequence joins TRBV5-4 and TRBJ2-7; D is perhaps TRBD2 (5 bases). Germline V gene sequence: CDR1 SGHNT, CDR2 YYREEE (reference sequence). The CDR3 extends over 14 amino acids. V was pared by 6 bases and J by 5 bases, with 18 bases between. This CDR3 reads CASTGGGPGNEQYF. The CDR3 nucleotides read TGTGCCAGCACCGGCGGTGGACCCGGGAACGAGCAGTACTTC.

This clonotype has more than one count but fewer than ten. The rearrangement joins TRBV6-6 to TRBJ1-6; D ambiguous. The ends were cut back, 2 bases at V and 6 bases at J, with 8 bases in the middle. From germline, CDR1 is MNHNY and CDR2 SVGAGI (reference sequence). The CDR3 sequence is 14 residues long. This CDR3 is CASSYLRANSPLHF. CDR3 nucleotide sequence: TGTGCCAGCAGTTACCTGAGGGCTAATTCACCCCTCCACTTT.

The CDR3 spells CASRKGGTTNEKLFF. The CDR3 DNA reads as TGTGCCAGCAGGAAGGGCGGAACAACTAATGAAAAACTGTTTTTT. V usage is TRBV7-9 and J usage is TRBJ1-4; D not resolved. The V and J ends lost 6 bases and 0 bases respectively, with 11 bases between them. The CDR3 runs 15 residues. Germline V gives CDR1 SEHNR, CDR2 FQNEAQ (reference sequence).

The chain couples TRBV6-2 or TRBV6-3 to TRBJ1-5; D remains ambiguous. Germline V CDR1 and CDR2: MNHEY, SVGEGT. Trimming took 0 bases from V and 8 from J, leaving 11 bases between them. This CDR3 spans 14 amino acids. The CDR3 DNA sequence: TGTGCCAGCAGTTACTCAGGTAGCGCAGAGCCCCAGCATTTT. Its protein product is CASSYSGSAEPQHF.

The chain has TRBV7-9 and TRBJ2-7; D not resolved. In germline, CDR1 is SEHNR, CDR2 FQNEAQ (reference sequence). The germline V and J ends were trimmed by 10 bases and 3 bases, with 13 bases remaining between them. This CDR3 has 12 amino acids. CDR3 in amino acids: CAIANGLYEQYF. The CDR3, as DNA: TGTGCCATCGCCAACGGGCTCTACGAGCAGTACTTC. Full variable domain (outside the CDR3, taken from reference TRBV7-9 and TRBJ2-7): DTGVSQNPRHKITKRGQNVTFRCDPISEHNRLYWYRQTLGQGPEFLTYFQNEAQLEKSRLLSDRFSAERPKGSFSTLEIQRTEQGDSAMYLCAIANGLYEQYFGPGTRLTVT.

This chain joins TRBV6-2 or TRBV6-3 and TRBJ2-5, with no clear D. Germline V gene data show CDR1 as MNHEY and CDR2 as SVGEGT. The CDR3 loop spans 11 amino acids. The V and J ends lost 8 bases and 3 bases respectively, with 7 bases between them. CDR3 in amino acids: CASLIKETQYF. The DNA for the CDR3 is TGTGCCAGCTTGATTAAAGAGACCCAGTACTTC.

In its sample, this clonotype was seen many times. The V call is TRBV28, the J call TRBJ1-6, with D unclear. Trimming cost V 2 bases and J 7 bases, with 9 bases left between them. Per the germline V gene, CDR1 is MDHEN and CDR2 is SYDVKM. The CDR3 covers 14 residues. The DNA for the CDR3 is TGTGCCAGCAGTTTAGTGACGGAAAATTCACCCCTCCACTTT. Translating gives CASSLVTENSPLHF.

The table lists this clonotype with a few counts. The chain employs TRBV7-9 and TRBJ2-7; 9 positions match TRBD2. The V gene's germline CDR1 is SEHNR and CDR2 FQNEAQ (reference sequence). The V segment lost 4 bases and the J segment 3 bases; nucleotides outside the gene matches: 7. The CDR3 runs to 15 residues. The CDR3 region has the DNA TGTGCCAGCAGCTCGGGGACTAGCCGCAACTACGAGCAGTACTTC. Translated, it gives CASSSGTSRNYEQYF.

In this sample, this clonotype turned up a few times. CDR3 residues: CATLGGVEQFF. The CDR3 DNA reads as TGTGCCACCTTGGGGGGTGTCGAGCAGTTCTTC. The chain carries TRBV28 and TRBJ2-1; a possible D gene is TRBD2 (6 bases). The V gene's germline CDR1 is MDHEN and CDR2 SYDVKM. Deletions cut 10 bases from V and 10 bases from J, with 14 bases between. The CDR3 is made up of 11 amino acids.

The chain employs TRBV7-9 and TRBJ2-5; 10 bases align to TRBD2. Germline CDR1 reads SEHNR; CDR2 reads FQNEAQ (reference sequence). V lost 4 bases and J lost 5; bases outside the gene matches: 10. CDR3 length: 16 amino acids. The CDR3 DNA reads as TGTGCCAGCAGCTCCAGTCTAGCGGGGGTTCTTGAGACCCAGTACTTC. Translating gives CASSSSLAGVLETQYF.

The gene calls are TRBV18 and TRBJ2-1, with D unresolved. Per the germline V gene, CDR1 is KGHSH and CDR2 is LQKENI. V was cut by 6 bases and J by 4 bases, with 10 bases left in between. CDR3 length: 13 residues. CDR3 nucleotides: TGTGCCAGCTCCCAGTACAGATACAATGAGCAGTTCTTC. Protein product: CASSQYRYNEQFF.

The rearrangement links TRBV27 to TRBJ2-2, with 8 bases lining up with TRBD1. The J segment lost 4 bases and the V segment lost 8 bases, leaving 6 bases of the junction unmatched. Germline CDR1 and CDR2: MNHEY and SMNVEV (reference sequence). This CDR3 contains 14 residues. The CDR3 spells CASYGQGATGELFF. As DNA, the CDR3 is TGTGCCAGCTACGGACAGGGAGCCACCGGGGAGCTGTTTTTT.

The chain combines TRBV2 with TRBJ2-1, with 11 bases identical to TRBD2. The CDR3 has 15 residues. Germline V gene sequence: CDR1 SNHLY, CDR2 FYNNEI. The trim removed 10 bases at V and 8 bases at J, leaving 13 bases unmatched. CDR3 coding DNA: TGTGCCAACTCCGGTAGCGGGGGGGCCGTGGATGAGCAGTTCTTC. Protein: CANSGSGGAVDEQFF.

V gene TRBV27 combines with J gene TRBJ1-1, with no clear D. CDR1 and CDR2 (germline): MNHEY, SMNVEV (reference sequence). The V and J ends lost 3 bases and 11 bases respectively, with 13 bases between them. The CDR3 extends over 12 amino acids. CDR3 nucleotide sequence: TGTGCCAGCAGTTTCAGGTCTGGGGAGGCTTTCTTT. Protein product: CASSFRSGEAFF.

This clonotype was seen a handful of times. The chain uses TRBV27 and TRBJ1-2, with D perhaps matching TRBD1 (6 bases). V was clipped by 6 bases and J by 8 bases, with 13 bases between them. The CDR3 has 12 amino acids. The germline gives CDR1 MNHEY, CDR2 SMNVEV (reference sequence). Written as DNA, the CDR3 is TGTGCCAGCAGGCGGGGGGCGGAGGGCTACACCTTC. It encodes CASRRGAEGYTF.